This T cell receptor beta chain was obtained from a study of blood T cell repertoires in COVID-19. Study details: Sample material is recorded as cDNA or gDNA derived from T cells, B-cell-depleted T cells, or PBMCs.

The CDR3 has 15 amino acids. The germline gives CDR1 MNHEY, CDR2 SMNVEV (reference sequence). Between the trimmed V and J ends, which lost 7 bases and 0 bases, there was a span of 14 bases. Authors' processing steps: Reference gene primer amplification gave estimated nucleated cell counts. Produced via immunoSEQ multiplex PCR; TCRdb's table is partial and in-frame only. That table supplies the V and J calls and clone size; D and trimming were determined from the DNA. The sample contains hundreds of thousands of clones, approximately 90% of which appear only once. Before they entered the study, exposed participants had met a COVID-19 case within 2 weeks.

The sequence derives from a woman aged 18-29 years who had been exposed to COVID-19. The J gene is TRBJ2-3, the V gene TRBV27; TRBD2 is a possible D gene (5 bases). The source material was PBMCs or T cells enriched from blood (not recorded which). The CDR3 is CASTPAGLSTDTQYF. CDR3 coding DNA: TGTGCCAGCACCCCCGCGGGCCTAAGCACAGATACGCAGTATTTT.